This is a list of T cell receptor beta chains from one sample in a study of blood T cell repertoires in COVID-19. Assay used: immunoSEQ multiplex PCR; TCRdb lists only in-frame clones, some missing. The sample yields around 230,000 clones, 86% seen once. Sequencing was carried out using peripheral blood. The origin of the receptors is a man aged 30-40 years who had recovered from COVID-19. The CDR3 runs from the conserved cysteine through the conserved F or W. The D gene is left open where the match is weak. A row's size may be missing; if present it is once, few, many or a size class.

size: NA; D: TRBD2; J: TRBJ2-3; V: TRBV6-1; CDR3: CASSDGGDRDTQYF; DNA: TGTGCCAGCAGTGACGGGGGGGATAGAGATACGCAGTATTTT
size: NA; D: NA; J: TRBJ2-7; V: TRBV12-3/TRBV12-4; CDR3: CASSSTADEQYF; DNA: TGTGCCAGCAGCTCCACAGCGGACGAGCAGTACTTC
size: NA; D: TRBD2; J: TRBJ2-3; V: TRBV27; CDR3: CASSIDLRLAGRSSTDTQYF; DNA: TGTGCCAGCAGTATAGACTTGAGACTAGCGGGGCGATCTAGCACAGATACGCAGTATTTT
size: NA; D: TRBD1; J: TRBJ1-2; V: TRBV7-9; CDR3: CASSLAGTGVGYTF; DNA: TGTGCCAGCAGCTTAGCGGGGACAGGGGTAGGCTACACCTTC
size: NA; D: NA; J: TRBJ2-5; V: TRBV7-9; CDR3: CASSLGGAQETQYF; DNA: TGTGCCAGCAGCTTAGGGGGAGCGCAAGAGACCCAGTACTTC
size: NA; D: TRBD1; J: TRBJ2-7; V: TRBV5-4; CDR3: CASSLDVGQGYEQYF; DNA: TGTGCCAGCAGCTTGGATGTGGGACAGGGGTACGAGCAGTACTTC
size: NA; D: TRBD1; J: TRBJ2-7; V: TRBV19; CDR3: CASSRGQNSYEQYF; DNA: TGTGCCAGTAGCCGGGGACAGAACTCCTACGAGCAGTACTTC
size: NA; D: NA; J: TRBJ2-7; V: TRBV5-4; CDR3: CASSRDTYEQYF; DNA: TGTGCCAGCAGTCGTGACACCTACGAGCAGTACTTC
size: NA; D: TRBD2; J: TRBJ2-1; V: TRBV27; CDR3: CASSLSERGDYNEQFF; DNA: TGTGCCAGCAGTCTGTCAGAGCGGGGGGACTACAATGAGCAGTTCTTC
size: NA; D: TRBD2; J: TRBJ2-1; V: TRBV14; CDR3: CASSRGTSGEPAEQFF; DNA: TGTGCCAGCAGCCGAGGAACTAGCGGGGAGCCGGCCGAGCAGTTCTTC
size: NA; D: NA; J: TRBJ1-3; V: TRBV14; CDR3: CASSQDIGNTIYF; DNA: TGTGCCAGCAGCCAAGATATTGGAAACACCATATATTTT
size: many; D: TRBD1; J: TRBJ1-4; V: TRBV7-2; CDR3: CASSLAGTATNEKLFF; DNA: TGTGCCAGCAGCTTAGCCGGGACAGCAACTAATGAAAAACTGTTTTTT
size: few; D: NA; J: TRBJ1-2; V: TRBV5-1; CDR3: CASSLGSVSGFYGYTF; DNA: TGCGCCAGCAGCTTGGGAAGTGTGTCAGGGTTCTATGGCTACACCTTC
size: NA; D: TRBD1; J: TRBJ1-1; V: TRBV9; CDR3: CASSPLGQLNTEAFF; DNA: TGTGCCAGCAGCCCATTGGGACAGCTGAACACTGAAGCTTTCTTT
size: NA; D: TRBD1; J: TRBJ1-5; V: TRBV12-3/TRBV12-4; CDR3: CASSLVLGTAQHF; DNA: TGTGCCAGCAGTTTAGTTCTAGGGACAGCCCAGCATTTT
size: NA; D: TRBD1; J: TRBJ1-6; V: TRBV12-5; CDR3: CASGFLIRDRGNSPLHF; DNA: TGTGCTAGTGGCTTTCTTATTCGGGACAGGGGCAATTCACCCCTCCACTTT
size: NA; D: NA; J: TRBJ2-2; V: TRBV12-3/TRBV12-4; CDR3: CAINTGPGELFF; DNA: TGTGCCATAAATACAGGGCCCGGGGAGCTGTTTTTT
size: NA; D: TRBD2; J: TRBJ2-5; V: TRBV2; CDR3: CASSETSGGGWETQYF; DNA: TGTGCCAGCAGTGAGACTAGCGGGGGAGGATGGGAGACCCAGTACTTC
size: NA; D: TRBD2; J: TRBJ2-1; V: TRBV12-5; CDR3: CASGSGGRGFHNEQFF; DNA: TGTGCTAGTGGTTCGGGAGGACGGGGATTCCACAATGAGCAGTTCTTC
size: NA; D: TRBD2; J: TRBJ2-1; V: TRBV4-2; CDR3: CASSPLAGGPYNEQFF; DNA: TGTGCCAGCAGCCCACTAGCGGGGGGCCCCTACAATGAGCAGTTCTTC
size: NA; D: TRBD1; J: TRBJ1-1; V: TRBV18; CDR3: CASSPPGQPSFMNTEAFF; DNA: TGTGCCAGCTCACCCCCGGGACAGCCCTCTTTTATGAACACTGAAGCTTTCTTT
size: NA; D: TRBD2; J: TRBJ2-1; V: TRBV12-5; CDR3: CASGWTSGGSLTSSYNEQFF; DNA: TGTGCTAGTGGTTGGACTAGCGGGGGATCATTGACGAGCTCCTACAATGAGCAGTTCTTC
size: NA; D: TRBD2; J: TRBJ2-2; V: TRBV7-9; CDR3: CASRGLGDTGELFF; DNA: TGTGCCAGCAGAGGACTAGGGGACACCGGGGAGCTGTTTTTT
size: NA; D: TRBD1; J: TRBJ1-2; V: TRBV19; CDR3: CASSRQGEHGYTF; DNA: TGTGCCAGTAGTCGACAGGGAGAGCATGGCTACACCTTC
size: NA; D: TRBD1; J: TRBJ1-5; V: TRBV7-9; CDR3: CASSQGTGNQPQHF; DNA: TGTGCCAGCAGCCAAGGGACAGGGAATCAGCCCCAGCATTTT
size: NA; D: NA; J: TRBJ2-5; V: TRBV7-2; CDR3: CASSYWDFGGETQYF; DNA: TGTGCCAGCAGCTACTGGGACTTCGGTGGTGAGACCCAGTACTTC
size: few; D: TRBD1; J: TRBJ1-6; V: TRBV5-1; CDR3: CASSLGQGLSSPLHF; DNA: TGCGCCAGCAGCCTGGGACAGGGTCTGAGTTCACCCCTCCACTTT
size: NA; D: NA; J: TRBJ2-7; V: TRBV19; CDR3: CASSIRDSPYEQYF; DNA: TGTGCCAGTAGTATTCGAGACAGTCCCTACGAGCAGTACTTC
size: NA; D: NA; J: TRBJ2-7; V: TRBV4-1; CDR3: CASSQGERGEQYF; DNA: TGCGCCAGCAGCCAAGGCGAAAGGGGCGAGCAGTACTTC
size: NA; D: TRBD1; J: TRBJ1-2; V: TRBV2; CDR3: CASSEDRGGHGYTF; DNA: TGTGCCAGCAGTGAAGACAGGGGAGGACATGGCTACACCTTC
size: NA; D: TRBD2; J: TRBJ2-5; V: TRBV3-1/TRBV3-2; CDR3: CASSQWTSQETQYF; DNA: TGTGCCAGCAGCCAATGGACTAGCCAAGAGACCCAGTACTTC
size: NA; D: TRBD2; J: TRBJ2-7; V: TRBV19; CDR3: CASSIAAGGSYEQYF; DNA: TGTGCCAGTAGTATAGCGGCGGGGGGCTCCTACGAGCAGTACTTC
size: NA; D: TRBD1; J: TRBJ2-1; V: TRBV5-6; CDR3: CASSPTGTGAYNEQFF; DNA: TGTGCCAGCAGCCCAACCGGGACAGGGGCCTACAATGAGCAGTTCTTC
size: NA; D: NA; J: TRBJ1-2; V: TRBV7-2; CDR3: CASSLGASNYGYTF; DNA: TGTGCCAGCAGCTTAGGGGCCTCCAACTATGGCTACACCTTC
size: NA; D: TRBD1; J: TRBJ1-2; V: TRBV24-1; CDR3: CATSDRGDGYTF; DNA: TGTGCCACCAGCGACAGGGGGGATGGCTACACCTTC
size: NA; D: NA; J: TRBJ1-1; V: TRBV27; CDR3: CASSVRTEAFF; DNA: TGTGCCAGCAGTGTCCGCACTGAAGCTTTCTTT
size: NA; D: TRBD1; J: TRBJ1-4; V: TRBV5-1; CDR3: CASSMTGLATNEKLFF; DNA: TGCGCCAGCAGCATGACAGGGCTTGCAACTAATGAAAAACTGTTTTTT
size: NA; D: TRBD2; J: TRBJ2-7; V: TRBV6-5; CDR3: CASKKRGGLNEQYF; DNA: TGTGCCAGCAAAAAGCGGGGGGGCCTCAACGAGCAGTACTTC
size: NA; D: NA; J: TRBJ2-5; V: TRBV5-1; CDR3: CASSFGGHQETQYF; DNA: TGCGCCAGCAGCTTCGGGGGACACCAAGAGACCCAGTACTTC
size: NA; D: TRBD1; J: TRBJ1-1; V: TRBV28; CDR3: CASSSDRDTEAFF; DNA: TGTGCCAGCAGCTCCGACAGGGACACTGAAGCTTTCTTT
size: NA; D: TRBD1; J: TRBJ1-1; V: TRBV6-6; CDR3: CASSHVYSDRVKAEAFF; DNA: TGTGCCAGCAGTCACGTTTATTCCGACAGGGTTAAGGCTGAAGCTTTCTTT
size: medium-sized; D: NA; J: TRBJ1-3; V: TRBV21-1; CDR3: CASSKAEGLSGNTIYF; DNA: TGTGCCAGCAGCAAAGCGGAGGGGCTATCTGGAAACACCATATATTTT
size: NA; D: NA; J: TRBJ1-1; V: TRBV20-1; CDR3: CSARQSEAFF; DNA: TGCAGTGCTAGACAGTCTGAAGCTTTCTTT
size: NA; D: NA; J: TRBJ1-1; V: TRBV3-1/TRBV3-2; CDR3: CASSQDPGHIEAFF; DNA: TGTGCCAGCAGCCAAGATCCGGGACATATTGAAGCTTTCTTT
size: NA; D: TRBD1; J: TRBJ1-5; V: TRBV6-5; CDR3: CASNPTGANQPQHF; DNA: TGTGCCAGCAATCCTACAGGGGCAAATCAGCCCCAGCATTTT